This TCR beta chain was sequenced during a study of T cells in Graves' hyperthyroidism and ophthalmopathy. Study-level points and caveats: The model forecast ophthalmopathy, anticipating it by a median approximately 6.1 months before onset. In the analysis, a 13 V-J model separated ophthalmopathy from stable hyperthyroidism.

Amplification targeted TCR beta CDR3 regions from RNA transcripts. Researchers ran a first-round RT-PCR on the TCR CDR3 using the HTBI primer set. A single record per CDR3 protein comes from TCRdb applying MiXCR to the multiplex PCR reads. The data show under 350,000 distinct CDR3 sequences, with roughly 20% seen just once and 45% to 50% held by the top ten. The CDR3 runs 19 residues. The V gene lost 2 bases and the J gene lost 1 base, with 21 bases spanning the gap. CDR1 SGHTA and CDR2 FQGNSA come from the germline V gene. On this clonotype: Its antigen remains unknown.

This sequence joins TRBV7-2 and TRBJ2-1; TRBD2 is a possible D gene (5 bases). The specimen was blood. The source is a woman aged 45-59 years with Graves' hyperthyroidism. The CDR3 DNA reads as TGTGCCAGCAGCTTAAATCCCCGCGACTACCGGCCATCCTACAATGAGCAGTTCTTC. This sequence encodes CASSLNPRDYRPSYNEQFF.